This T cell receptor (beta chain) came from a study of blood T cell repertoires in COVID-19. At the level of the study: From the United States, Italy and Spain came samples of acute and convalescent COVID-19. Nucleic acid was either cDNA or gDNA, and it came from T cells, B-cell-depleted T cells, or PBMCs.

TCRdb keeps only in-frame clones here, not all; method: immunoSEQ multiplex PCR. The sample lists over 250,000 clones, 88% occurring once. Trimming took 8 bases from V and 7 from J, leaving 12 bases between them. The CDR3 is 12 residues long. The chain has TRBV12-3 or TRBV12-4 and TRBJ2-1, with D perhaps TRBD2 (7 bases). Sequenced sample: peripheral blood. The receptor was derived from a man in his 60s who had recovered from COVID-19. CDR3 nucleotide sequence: TGTGCCAGCGGGGGGGCCCGAAATGAGCAGTTCTTC. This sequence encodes CASGGARNEQFF.